This entry lists 16 T cell receptor beta chains sequenced from one sample in a study of CD8 T cells in ankylosing spondylitis. TCRdb independently ran MiXCR on the 5' RACE reads; one entry per CDR3 protein. The profile shows 150,000 or so distinct CDR3 sequences, around 10% of them singletons. Input material: blood, either unsorted or a sorted T cell fraction (not recorded which). These receptors all stem from a male donor with ankylosing spondylitis or in good health (not recorded which).

The table lists this clonotype with a few counts. The V gene is TRBV5-1, the J gene TRBJ2-3; the D gene is possibly TRBD1 (5 bases). Trimming stripped 5 bases from V and 0 bases from J, with 16 bases between. The CDR3 extends over 16 amino acids. The V gene's germline CDR1 is SGHRS and CDR2 YFSETQ. CDR3 DNA: TGCGCCAGCAGTTTAAAACAGGTCTCTAGCACAGATACGCAGTATTTT. Amino acid sequence: CASSLKQVSSTDTQYF.

CDR3 nucleotides: TGTGCCAGCAGCCCCAACAGATCCGGGGGAAACACCATATATTTT. This encodes CASSPNRSGGNTIYF. The chain couples TRBV7-9 to TRBJ1-3; D gene uncertain. Germline loops: CDR1 SEHNR, CDR2 FQNEAQ (reference sequence). The CDR3 extends over 15 amino acids. The V and J ends lost 5 bases and 4 bases respectively, with 15 bases between them.

This chain connects TRBV2 to TRBJ2-1; D remains unclear. This CDR3 is built from 16 residues. CDR1 SNHLY and CDR2 FYNNEI come from the germline V gene. Trimming cost V 2 bases and J 0 bases, with 11 bases left between them. The CDR3 nucleotides are TGTGCCAGCAGTGAACGGCCAGGTGGCTCCTACAATGAGCAGTTCTTC. Translation: CASSERPGGSYNEQFF.

As regards this clonotype: This clone may be a read error of a much larger clone one base away. The genes are TRBV28 and TRBJ2-3, with D uncertain. The CDR3 consists of 16 residues. Germline CDR1 and CDR2: MDHEN and SYDVKM. In DNA form, the CDR3 reads TGTGCCGGCAGTTTACGCCAAGTAGATCCCACAGATACGCAGTATTTT. Encoded protein: CAGSLRQVDPTDTQYF.

This clonotype has a count of ten or more. This sequence joins TRBV3-1 and TRBJ2-7; possible D gene TRBD1, 7 bases. V lost 4 bases and J 6 bases, leaving 16 bases between the germline ends. This CDR3 has 14 residues. From germline, CDR1 is LGHDT and CDR2 YNNKEL (reference sequence). As DNA, the CDR3 is TGTGCCAGCAGCCGAACAGGGGAAGCGGGCGAGCAGTACTTC. Translation: CASSRTGEAGEQYF.

Many counts were recorded for this clonotype. The chain is built from TRBV25-1 and TRBJ2-7, with 10 nucleotides matching TRBD2. The CDR3 runs to 17 residues. Germline V gene lookup returns CDR1 MGHDK and CDR2 SYGVNS. V shed 4 bases and J 2 bases; nucleotides not matched to a gene: 11. CDR3 nucleotide sequence: TGTGCCAGCAGTGGGGGGGCTAGGACTAGCGGTACCTACGAGCAGTACTTC. This codes for CASSGGARTSGTYEQYF.

This clonotype was observed a few times. The V call is TRBV29-1, the J call TRBJ1-3, with 7 bases that match TRBD1. V gave up 5 bases and J gave up 2 bases; unmatched junction bases: 6. The CDR3 extends over 14 amino acids. Germline V gene data show CDR1 as SQVTM and CDR2 as ANQGSEA. CDR3 sequence (DNA): TGCAGCGTTTCGTCAACAGGGGCTGGAAACACCATATATTTT. Its translation is CSVSSTGAGNTIYF.

This clonotype showed up many times. V is TRBV4-3 and J is TRBJ2-4; 8 bases agree with TRBD1. Per germline, CDR1 LGHNA and CDR2 YSLEER. This CDR3 is built from 15 residues. V was pared by 2 bases and J by 2 bases, with 2 bases of the junction left unmatched. CDR3 sequence: CASSQNRGTKNIQYF. Here the CDR3 DNA reads TGCGCCAGCAGCCAAAACAGGGGGACCAAAAACATTCAGTACTTC.

This clonotype was counted ten times or more. The gene calls are TRBV5-1 and TRBJ1-2; D remains unclear. Germline V gives CDR1 SGHRS, CDR2 YFSETQ. Trimming took off 5 bases at V and 5 bases at J, with 19 bases between the two ends. The CDR3 covers 15 residues. This CDR3 reads CASSFTGQSIYGYTF. The CDR3 bases are TGCGCCAGCAGTTTTACGGGTCAGTCGATATATGGCTACACCTTC.

The chain joins TRBV7-8 to TRBJ1-6, with unresolved D. Per germline, CDR1 SGHVS and CDR2 FQNEAQ. The CDR3 length is 15 residues. V was shortened by 1 base and J by 8 bases, with 12 bases between the two germline ends. The CDR3 protein is CASSLETGLHSPLHF. CDR3 sequence (DNA): TGTGCCAGCAGCTTAGAGACCGGCCTTCATTCACCCCTCCACTTT.

The sample holds a few counts of this clonotype. V usage is TRBV5-4 and J usage is TRBJ1-6; D possibly corresponds to TRBD1 (5 bases). V lost 5 bases, J lost 5 bases, and 11 bases lay in between. CDR3 length equals 14 residues. Germline V lookup: CDR1 SGHNT, CDR2 YYREEE (reference sequence). CDR3 protein: CASSRGDNNSPLHF. The CDR3 DNA follows: TGTGCCAGCAGTAGGGGAGACAATAATTCACCCCTCCACTTT. The full variable domain, its missing parts supplied by reference TRBV5-4 and TRBJ1-6, is ETGVTQSPTHLIKTRGQQVTLRCSSQSGHNTVSWYQQALGQGPQFIFQYYREEENGRGNFPPRFSGLQFPNYSSELNVNALELDDSALYLCASSRGDNNSPLHFGNGTRLTVT.

The V and J genes are TRBV11-2 and TRBJ2-7, with 8 positions matching TRBD2. The trim removed 5 bases at V and 5 bases at J, leaving 17 bases unmatched. The germline CDR1 and CDR2 sequences are SGHAT and FQNNGV. The CDR3 spans 17 residues. CDR3 DNA: TGTGCCAGCAGCCAAAGGAGAGCACTAGCGGAGACAGACGAGCAGTACTTC. The encoded protein is CASSQRRALAETDEQYF.

This clonotype was detected many times. The chain couples TRBV20-1 to TRBJ2-5; TRBD2 matches at 14 bases. Looked up from germline, CDR1 is DFQATT and CDR2 is SNEGSKA (reference sequence). The CDR3 has 18 residues. V was clipped by 5 bases and J by 4 bases; unmatched bases: 15. The CDR3, as DNA: TGCAGTGCTTCCTCCTCTGCGGGACTAGCGGGAGTAAGAGAGACCCAGTACTTC. It specifies CSASSSAGLAGVRETQYF.

This clonotype has a count of ten or more. The V and J genes are TRBV6-1 and TRBJ1-2, with D tentatively TRBD1 (6 bases). Germline lookup yields CDR1 MNHNS and CDR2 SASEGT. This CDR3 is 13 amino acids long. V was clipped by 6 bases and J by 4 bases, with 12 bases between them. The CDR3 nucleotides read TGTGCCAGCAGGCGACTAGGGGGCTATGGCTACACCTTC. It encodes CASRRLGGYGYTF.

The chain recombines TRBV6-6 with TRBJ1-3, with a tentative D call TRBD1 (5 bases). Germline CDR1 MNHNY, CDR2 SVGAGI (reference sequence). The CDR3 covers 17 residues. Trimming took 10 bases from V and 0 from J, leaving 22 bases between them. The CDR3, as DNA: TGTGCCAACAGGCCCCCCCGCACAGGTGTCTCTGGAAACACCATATATTTT. Translating it yields CANRPPRTGVSGNTIYF.

The table lists this clonotype with a count of one. A much larger clone lies a single base off, so this may be a read error. The chain carries TRBV12-3 or TRBV12-4 and TRBJ1-1; 7 bases are a match to TRBD1. The CDR3 covers 14 residues. The CDR3 sequence is CASSPGTDLTEALF. CDR3 DNA sequence: TGTGCCAGCAGTCCCGGGACAGATTTGACTGAAGCTTTGTTT.